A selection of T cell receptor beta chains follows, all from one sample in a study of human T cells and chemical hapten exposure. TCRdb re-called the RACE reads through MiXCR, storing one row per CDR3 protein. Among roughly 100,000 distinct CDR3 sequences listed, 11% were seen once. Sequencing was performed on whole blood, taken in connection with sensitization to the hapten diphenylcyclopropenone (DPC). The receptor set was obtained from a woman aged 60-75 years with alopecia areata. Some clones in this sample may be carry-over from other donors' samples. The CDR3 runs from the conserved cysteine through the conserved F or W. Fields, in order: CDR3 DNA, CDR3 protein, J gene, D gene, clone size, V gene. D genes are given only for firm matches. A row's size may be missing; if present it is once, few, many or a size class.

DNA: TGTGCCAGCAGCCCGCTGGGGGGTACTGAAGCTTTCTTT
CDR3: CASSPLGGTEAFF
J: TRBJ1-1
D: .
size: few
V: TRBV5-4

DNA: TGCGCCAGCAGCTTTTCCGACGGAGCCTACGAGCAGTACTTC
CDR3: CASSFSDGAYEQYF
J: TRBJ2-7
D: .
size: few
V: TRBV5-1

DNA: TGCGCCAGCAGCCAAGAGGGTTCAGGAGGGAACTATGGCTACACCTTC
CDR3: CASSQEGSGGNYGYTF
J: TRBJ1-2
D: .
size: many
V: TRBV4-1

DNA: TGCAGTGCCACCAACACTAGATCCTACGAGCAGTACTTC
CDR3: CSATNTRSYEQYF
J: TRBJ2-7
D: .
size: many
V: TRBV20-1

DNA: TGCGCCAGCAGCTTCTTAAACAAAGAGACCCAGTACTTC
CDR3: CASSFLNKETQYF
J: TRBJ2-5
D: .
size: few
V: TRBV5-1

DNA: TGTGCCAGCAGCGAAACGGTCGACGAGCAGTACTTC
CDR3: CASSETVDEQYF
J: TRBJ2-7
D: .
size: few
V: TRBV3-1

DNA: TGTGCCAGCAGCGTAGCTCCCACCGGGACTAGGAATCTCAATGAGCAGTTCTTC
CDR3: CASSVAPTGTRNLNEQFF
J: TRBJ2-1
D: TRBD2
size: .
V: TRBV9

DNA: TGCGCCAGCAGCTTAGGACCTACAGGGGGCGAGGAGACCCAGTACTTC
CDR3: CASSLGPTGGEETQYF
J: TRBJ2-5
D: TRBD1
size: many
V: TRBV5-1

DNA: TGTGCCAGCAGCTTGGCGCGTAACACCGGGGAGCTGTTTTTT
CDR3: CASSLARNTGELFF
J: TRBJ2-2
D: .
size: few
V: TRBV7-2

DNA: TGTGCCAGCAGCTTAGGACCTGTCTATAATTCACCCCTCCACTTT
CDR3: CASSLGPVYNSPLHF
J: TRBJ1-6
D: .
size: many
V: TRBV7-6

DNA: TGCGCCAGCAGCCAAGGCCGCGCCAGCGAAGGGAATTCACCCCTCCACTTT
CDR3: CASSQGRASEGNSPLHF
J: TRBJ1-6
D: .
size: many
V: TRBV4-1

DNA: TGCGCCAGCAGTGCCCGACAGGGTGTTCGGGATGAGCAGTTCTTC
CDR3: CASSARQGVRDEQFF
J: TRBJ2-1
D: TRBD1
size: many
V: TRBV10-2

DNA: TGTGCCAGCAGCCAAGTCGGGGACACTGAAGCTTTCTTT
CDR3: CASSQVGDTEAFF
J: TRBJ1-1
D: .
size: many
V: TRBV3-1

DNA: TGTGCCAGCAGTTTGGGGGAGGGGGAGACCCAGTACTTC
CDR3: CASSLGEGETQYF
J: TRBJ2-5
D: TRBD2
size: many
V: TRBV12-3/TRBV12-4

DNA: TGTGCCAGCAGTTGGGCTAGGGTAGGGAATGAGCAGTTCTTC
CDR3: CASSWARVGNEQFF
J: TRBJ2-1
D: .
size: many
V: TRBV12-3/TRBV12-4

DNA: TGTGCCAGCAGTGAATTGGACAGGGAGTACTATGGCTACACCTTC
CDR3: CASSELDREYYGYTF
J: TRBJ1-2
D: TRBD1
size: few
V: TRBV25-1

DNA: TGTGCCAGCAGCCGACAGGGGGACACTGAAGCTTTCTTT
CDR3: CASSRQGDTEAFF
J: TRBJ1-1
D: TRBD1
size: many
V: TRBV7-9

DNA: TGTGCCAGCACCTTCTCACGGGGACTCAAAGTGGCCCAGTACTTC
CDR3: CASTFSRGLKVAQYF
J: TRBJ2-5
D: .
size: many
V: TRBV7-9

DNA: TGCAGTGCTAGAGATTACAGAGAACGCAGCAATCAGCCCCAGCATTTT
CDR3: CSARDYRERSNQPQHF
J: TRBJ1-5
D: .
size: few
V: TRBV20-1

DNA: TGTGCCAGCTCGCCTCCGGGACACAATGAGCAGTTCTTC
CDR3: CASSPPGHNEQFF
J: TRBJ2-1
D: .
size: many
V: TRBV18

DNA: TGTGCCAGCAGCGAGCAATTGACAGGGTCGGAAAACATTCAGTACTTC
CDR3: CASSEQLTGSENIQYF
J: TRBJ2-4
D: TRBD1
size: .
V: TRBV9

DNA: TGCGCCAGCAGCACCGGGGGTTCCTACGAGCAGTACTTC
CDR3: CASSTGGSYEQYF
J: TRBJ2-7
D: .
size: many
V: TRBV5-1

DNA: TGTGCCAGCAGTGGGGAGGAAGAGACCCAGTACTTC
CDR3: CASSGEEETQYF
J: TRBJ2-5
D: .
size: many
V: TRBV2

DNA: TGCGCCAGCAGCCAAGGAGTAGCGGGGGGGCCCACAGATACGCAGTATTTT
CDR3: CASSQGVAGGPTDTQYF
J: TRBJ2-3
D: TRBD2
size: many
V: TRBV4-1

DNA: TGTGCCAGCTCACCTCGACAAGACTACGAGCAGTACTTC
CDR3: CASSPRQDYEQYF
J: TRBJ2-7
D: .
size: few
V: TRBV18

DNA: TGCAGTGCTAGGGATGGGGTACAGCCCCAGCATTTT
CDR3: CSARDGVQPQHF
J: TRBJ1-5
D: .
size: many
V: TRBV20-1

DNA: TGTGCCAGCAGCTTAAGCCAGGCGGGAAACACCATATATTTT
CDR3: CASSLSQAGNTIYF
J: TRBJ1-3
D: .
size: many
V: TRBV7-9

DNA: TGTGCCAGCAGCCAAGATCTGGGACGCGTTAAATTC
CDR3: CASSQDLGRVKF
J: TRBJ2-1
D: .
size: many
V: TRBV4-2

DNA: TGCGCCAGCAGCCCCATCGACAGGCTGAACACTGAAGCTTTCTTT
CDR3: CASSPIDRLNTEAFF
J: TRBJ1-1
D: .
size: few
V: TRBV5-1

DNA: TGTGCCAGCAGCCGGTGGAGGGCAGATACGCAGTATTTT
CDR3: CASSRWRADTQYF
J: TRBJ2-3
D: .
size: many
V: TRBV6-2/TRBV6-3

DNA: TGTGCCAGCAGCCCGGGCGGGACCAGGGGAAACACTGAAGCTTTCTTT
CDR3: CASSPGGTRGNTEAFF
J: TRBJ1-1
D: .
size: .
V: TRBV3-1

DNA: TGTGCCAGCAGCCGGGATGCTAACTATGGCTACACCTTC
CDR3: CASSRDANYGYTF
J: TRBJ1-2
D: .
size: many
V: TRBV7-6

DNA: TGTGCCACCAGCCGTCACAGGGTCGGGGGGACTGAAGCTTTCTTT
CDR3: CATSRHRVGGTEAFF
J: TRBJ1-1
D: .
size: .
V: TRBV15

DNA: TGTGCCAGCAGTTATCTTTCAGGGCCGAGTGTGAGGACTGAAGCTTTCTTT
CDR3: CASSYLSGPSVRTEAFF
J: TRBJ1-1
D: .
size: many
V: TRBV6-2/TRBV6-3

DNA: TGCGCCAGCAGCACTGGAAACACCATATATTTT
CDR3: CASSTGNTIYF
J: TRBJ1-3
D: .
size: many
V: TRBV5-1

DNA: TGTGCCAGCAGCGTGTGGGACACTGAATATTCACCCCTCCACTTT
CDR3: CASSVWDTEYSPLHF
J: TRBJ1-6
D: .
size: few
V: TRBV5-5

DNA: TGTGCCAGTAGCCCGACTAGCACCACAGATACGCAGTATTTT
CDR3: CASSPTSTTDTQYF
J: TRBJ2-3
D: TRBD2
size: many
V: TRBV19

DNA: TGTGCCAGCTCACCGTACCCGGGACAGGGCTCAACTAATGAAAAACTGTTTTTT
CDR3: CASSPYPGQGSTNEKLFF
J: TRBJ1-4
D: TRBD1
size: .
V: TRBV18

DNA: TGTGCCAGCAGTCGGGACGCTTTTGGCTACACCTTC
CDR3: CASSRDAFGYTF
J: TRBJ1-2
D: .
size: many
V: TRBV14

DNA: TGTGCCAGCAGTTACGGACAGGGGGCCTACGAGCAGTACTTC
CDR3: CASSYGQGAYEQYF
J: TRBJ2-7
D: TRBD1
size: few
V: TRBV6-5

DNA: TGTGCCAGCAGCCGGCCCGGACAGGGATATCAGCCCCAGCATTTT
CDR3: CASSRPGQGYQPQHF
J: TRBJ1-5
D: TRBD1
size: many
V: TRBV7-9

DNA: TGTGCCAGCGAGGGTCTAATGAACACTGAAGCTTTCTTT
CDR3: CASEGLMNTEAFF
J: TRBJ1-1
D: .
size: few
V: TRBV24-1

DNA: TGTGCCATCAGTCAAGCCCGAGCAACTAATGAAAAACTGTTTTTT
CDR3: CAISQARATNEKLFF
J: TRBJ1-4
D: .
size: few
V: TRBV10-3

DNA: TGCAGTGCATCAAGGACAGGGCCCTTCGGGGAGCAGTTCTTC
CDR3: CSASRTGPFGEQFF
J: TRBJ2-1
D: TRBD1
size: many
V: TRBV20-1

DNA: TGTGCCAGCTCACCACTCGTCGGGGCTAGCACAGATACGCAGTATTTT
CDR3: CASSPLVGASTDTQYF
J: TRBJ2-3
D: .
size: .
V: TRBV18